The clone carrying this TCR beta chain was recorded many times. Its antigen is currently unknown. CDR3 length: 15 amino acids. J gave up 3 bases and V 5 bases, and 5 bases lay outside the gene matches. From germline, CDR1 is LNHNV and CDR2 YYDKDF (reference sequence). This sample was included in a study of T cells in Graves' hyperthyroidism and ophthalmopathy. Whole-study results and caveats: A model of 13 V-J pairs discriminated ophthalmopathy from stable hyperthyroidism.

The CDR3 regions of TCR beta were amplified from RNA transcripts. When the TCR CDR3 underwent first-round RT-PCR, the HTBI primer set was used. TCRdb called the multiplex PCR reads again in MiXCR, with one record for every CDR3 protein. This sample has 500,000 to 600,000 distinct CDR3 sequences, with roughly 46% found just once. It was considered stable Graves' hyperthyroidism when ophthalmopathy did not progress within 18 months. The sample taken for sequencing was peripheral blood or thyroid tissue (not recorded which). This sequence joins TRBV15 and TRBJ2-5, with 11 bases aligning to TRBD2. The clonotype was recovered from a woman under 30 with Graves' hyperthyroidism. The CDR3 is CATSGPGLAEETQYF. As DNA, the CDR3 is TGTGCCACCAGCGGACCGGGACTAGCGGAAGAGACCCAGTACTTC.